Shown below are 9 T cell receptor beta chains from a single sample sequenced in a study of cytomegalovirus exposure and HLA in healthy donors. The PCR was carried out with 60 Vbeta primers and 13 Jbeta primers. Sequencing was performed with immunoSEQ multiplex PCR; in TCRdb, only in-frame clones are kept and a portion is missing. The sample has about 200,000 clones; approximately 80% are singletons. Sequenced: PBMCs. These TCRs come from a boy younger than 10 in good health and CMV-seronegative.

The CDR3: CAATAGPSSPLHF. The CDR3, as DNA: TGTGCCGCAACGGCAGGGCCAAGTTCACCCCTCCACTTT. The J gene is TRBJ1-6, the V gene TRBV6-1; tentative D call: TRBD1 (5 bases). Germline CDR1 is MNHNS and CDR2 is SASEGT. V was pared by 11 bases and J by 9 bases, with 17 bases between. CDR3 length: 13 residues.

The chain employs TRBV19 and TRBJ1-2; D perhaps matches TRBD1 (5 bases). Per germline, CDR1 LNHDA and CDR2 SQIVND (reference sequence). The CDR3 is 15 residues long. V lost 3 bases, J lost 2 bases, and 13 bases lay in between. The CDR3 DNA reads TGTGCCAGTAGTATTTCCCCAGGGATGAACTATGGCTACACCTTC. Its protein product is CASSISPGMNYGYTF. The whole variable domain, remainder taken from reference TRBV19 and TRBJ1-2, is DGGITQSPKYLFRKEGQNVTLSCEQNLNHDAMYWYRQDPGQGLRLIYYSQIVNDFQKGDIAEGYSVSREKKESFPLTVTSAQKNPTAFYLCASSISPGMNYGYTFGSGTRLTVV.

The chain couples TRBV4-1 to TRBJ2-1, with 13 bases identical to TRBD2. The junction had 11 bases not matched to a gene; V was cut back by 0 bases and J by 3 bases. This CDR3 region has 20 residues. Germline V gene data show CDR1 as MGHRA and CDR2 as YSYEKL. CDR3 sequence: CASSQDYGLAGAQYYNEQFF. CDR3 bases: TGCGCCAGCAGCCAAGATTACGGACTAGCGGGGGCCCAATACTACAATGAGCAGTTCTTC.

This clone was recorded only once. The V and J genes are TRBV6-5 and TRBJ1-1, with a possible D match to TRBD1 (6 bases). The CDR3 runs to 13 residues. Germline CDR1 and CDR2: MNHEY and SVGAGI. V lost 5 bases and J lost 6, with 13 bases in between. Here the CDR3 DNA reads TGTGCCAGCAGTATACAGGGTTCCCCTGAAGCTTTCTTT. Amino acid sequence: CASSIQGSPEAFF.

This clone has just one count. V and J are TRBV2 and TRBJ2-1; 7 bases are a match to TRBD1. In germline, CDR1 is SNHLY, CDR2 FYNNEI. J gave up 4 bases and V 6 bases, and 6 bases lay outside the gene matches. This CDR3 region has 14 residues. The CDR3 bases are TGTGCCAGCAGGGACAGGTCGCCATACAATGAGCAGTTCTTC. This encodes CASRDRSPYNEQFF.

As concerns this clone: The same CDR3 can be traced to other DNA sequences in this sample. This chain joins TRBV7-2 and TRBJ2-5, with a tentative D call TRBD2 (6 bases). Trimming left V 1 base short and J 2 bases short, with 11 bases between. Germline values: CDR1 SGHTA, CDR2 FQGNSA. The CDR3 is 15 residues long. The CDR3 DNA follows: TGTGCCAGCAGCTTAGTGGCAGGAGGGCAAGAGACCCAGTACTTC. Translation gives CASSLVAGGQETQYF.

The chain links TRBV27 to TRBJ2-5; no clear D. Trimming left V 1 base short and J 3 bases short, with 3 bases between. CDR1 is MNHEY and CDR2 is SMNVEV in the germline V gene (reference sequence). The CDR3 covers 12 residues. The CDR3 protein is CASSLLKETQYF. The CDR3 DNA reads TGTGCCAGCAGTTTATTAAAAGAGACCCAGTACTTC.

The gene calls are TRBV18 and TRBJ2-5; 8 bases agree with TRBD2. Germline-derived CDR1 and CDR2 are KGHSH and LQKENI. Trimming removed 0 bases from V and 6 bases from J; junction bases left unmatched: 9. The CDR3 consists of 16 residues. CDR3 in amino acids: CASSPPIAGGGKTQYF. The CDR3 DNA sequence: TGTGCCAGCTCACCACCGATCGCGGGGGGCGGGAAGACCCAGTACTTC.

The chain recombines TRBV29-1 with TRBJ1-2, with 7 nucleotides matching TRBD1. The germline V gene has CDR1 SQVTM and CDR2 ANQGSEA. This CDR3 contains 13 residues. Germline trimming cut 6 bases from V and 5 bases from J; bases unmatched to any gene: 9. CDR3 sequence reads: CSVPGDSLYGYTF. In DNA, the CDR3 is TGCAGCGTGCCCGGGGACAGCCTGTATGGCTACACCTTC.